A selection of T cell receptor beta chains follows, all from one sample in a study of blood T cell repertoires in COVID-19. Libraries were prepared by immunoSEQ multiplex PCR; TCRdb keeps only in-frame clonotypes and omits some of them. The sample has approximately 150,000 clones; roughly 80% are singletons. Sequencing was done on a sample of peripheral blood. These receptors were obtained from a man in his 70s who had recovered from COVID-19. Each CDR3 is given with its conserved first and last residue. A D gene is named only where the DNA matches it firmly. For some rows the clone size is stated as once, few or many, or as a class when expanded; others skip it.

TRBD1,NA,TRBV7-8,TRBJ2-7,TGTGCCAGCAGCCCAGGACAGGGGGCTAGGGAGCAGTACTTC,CASSPGQGAREQYF
TRBD1,NA,TRBV3-1/TRBV3-2,TRBJ1-2,TGTGCCAGCAGCCGCCGACAGGGAGTTTTACGTGGCTACACCTTC,CASSRRQGVLRGYTF
NA,NA,TRBV6-6,TRBJ2-4,TGTGCCAGCAGTTACATGAGACAAAAAAACATTCAGTACTTC,CASSYMRQKNIQYF
TRBD1,NA,TRBV7-9,TRBJ1-4,TGTGCCAGCAGCTCACGGACAGGGGTTAATGAAAAACTGTTTTTT,CASSSRTGVNEKLFF
TRBD2,NA,TRBV27,TRBJ2-3,TGTGCCAGCAGTCGAGCGGGAGGGCCCAGAGATACGCAGTATTTT,CASSRAGGPRDTQYF
NA,NA,TRBV5-1,TRBJ2-2,TGCGCCAGCAGCTTGGGCAGGAACACCGGGGAGCTGTTTTTT,CASSLGRNTGELFF
NA,NA,TRBV30,TRBJ2-7,TGTGCCTGGAGCCCCACCAGTGCCTACGAGCAGTACTTC,CAWSPTSAYEQYF
TRBD1,NA,TRBV19,TRBJ1-5,TGTGCCAGTAGTACCGACAGGGCCGCCGGTCAGCCCCAGCATTTT,CASSTDRAAGQPQHF
NA,NA,TRBV6-5,TRBJ1-2,TGTGCCAGCAGGGGGGGGCCGGATGGCTACACCTTC,CASRGGPDGYTF
TRBD1,NA,TRBV14,TRBJ1-5,TGTGCCAGCAGCCAAGATTGGACAGGGATGAGGTGCAATCAGCCCCAGCATTTT,CASSQDWTGMRCNQPQHF
NA,NA,TRBV11-2,TRBJ2-7,TGTGCCAGCAGCCCATGGGCGACGCCAATTTACGAGCAGTACTTC,CASSPWATPIYEQYF
NA,NA,TRBV7-8,TRBJ2-3,TGTGCCAGCAGCTTACAAAACGGGAGCCCAGATACGCAGTATTTT,CASSLQNGSPDTQYF
NA,few,TRBV7-2,TRBJ2-2,TGTGCCAGCAGCTTATCGACAGGTACCGGGGAGCTGTTTTTT,CASSLSTGTGELFF
TRBD2,NA,TRBV7-7,TRBJ2-1,TGTGCCAGCAGCTTCCGACTAGCGGGCAACAATGAGCAGTTCTTC,CASSFRLAGNNEQFF
TRBD1,NA,TRBV19,TRBJ1-5,TGTGCCAGTAGGAGGACGAAGGTCGACAGGGCGCGGCTGAATCAGCCCCAGCATTTT,CASRRTKVDRARLNQPQHF
NA,NA,TRBV6-5,TRBJ2-3,TGTGCCAGCAGTTACTCCCAGGGTAGCACAGATACGCAGTATTTT,CASSYSQGSTDTQYF
NA,NA,TRBV4-3,TRBJ2-1,TGCGCCAGCAGCCCCCAACGGGGACTCAATAGAGACAATGAGCAGTTCTTC,CASSPQRGLNRDNEQFF
TRBD1,few,TRBV6-1,TRBJ1-2,TGTGCCAGCAGTGAAGAGAGAGGGGGCGAGGGCTACACCTTC,CASSEERGGEGYTF
TRBD1,NA,TRBV15,TRBJ2-7,TGTGCCACCGCTTGGGACAGAGCCTACGAGCAGTACTTC,CATAWDRAYEQYF
NA,once,TRBV27,TRBJ1-5,TGTGCCAGCAGTTTATTGTCACAGAATCAGCCCCAGCATTTT,CASSLLSQNQPQHF
NA,NA,TRBV6-5,TRBJ1-2,TGTGCCAGCAGTTCGGGGGGGGGAAATGGCTACACCTTC,CASSSGGGNGYTF
NA,NA,TRBV7-9,TRBJ2-2,TGTGCCAGCAGCCCTTCAAAGAGACAGAGAAACACCGGGGAGCTGTTTTTT,CASSPSKRQRNTGELFF
TRBD2,few,TRBV6-4,TRBJ2-1,TGTGCCAGCAGCGGAGTGACGGGAGGTGGTTTCGATGAGCAGTTCTTC,CASSGVTGGGFDEQFF